The 5 T cell receptor beta chains below all came from one sample that was sequenced in a study of control samples from healthy donors and cancer patients. Sequencing used immunoSEQ multiplex PCR; TCRdb keeps in-frame clones, though not all of them. The sample consists of over 150,000 clones, 85% to 95% of them appearing once. Material: blood. These receptors all stem from a man between 18 and 29 years old in good health.

The chain is built from TRBV10-3 and TRBJ1-1; 7 bases fit TRBD1. J lost 5 bases, V lost 6 bases, and 9 bases had no gene match. Germline-derived CDR1 and CDR2 are ENHRY and SYGVKD. This CDR3 is 14 amino acids long. The CDR3 DNA reads as TGTGCCATCAGCCTAGGACAGGAATATACTGAAGCTTTCTTT. Protein: CAISLGQEYTEAFF.

The chain links TRBV12-3 or TRBV12-4 to TRBJ2-5, with D uncertain. The CDR3 length is 12 residues. The ends were cut back, 3 bases at V and 2 bases at J, with 4 bases in the middle. CDR3 sequence: CASSLLQETQYF. The DNA of the CDR3 is TGTGCCAGCAGTTTGTTGCAAGAGACCCAGTACTTC.

V is TRBV2 and J is TRBJ1-4, with 9 bases fitting TRBD1. V lost 6 bases to trimming and J lost 6 bases; unmatched junction nucleotides: 5. The CDR3 has 14 residues. Germline CDR1 reads SNHLY; CDR2 reads FYNNEI. CDR3 in amino acids: CASRNRGQDEKLFF. The CDR3 nucleotides are TGTGCCAGCAGGAACAGGGGGCAAGATGAAAAACTGTTTTTT.

The V gene is TRBV10-2, the J gene TRBJ1-1; the D is unclear. V was shortened by 5 bases and J by 7 bases, with 11 bases between the two germline ends. CDR3 length equals 12 residues. Germline V gene data show CDR1 as WSHSY and CDR2 as SAAADI. CDR3 coding DNA: TGCGCCAGCAGTTTTCCTGCGGGTGAAGCTTTCTTT. This gives the protein CASSFPAGEAFF.

This chain joins TRBV3-1 (or the pseudogene TRBV3-2) and TRBJ2-7, with 9 bases aligning to TRBD1. In germline, CDR1 is LGHDT, CDR2 YNNKEL (reference sequence). The CDR3 is 14 amino acids. Trimming cost V 3 bases and J 6 bases; bases outside gene matches: 6. The CDR3 sequence: CASSHRDRVAEQYF. CDR3 DNA: TGTGCCAGCAGCCACCGGGACAGGGTTGCCGAGCAGTACTTC.